A selection of T cell receptor beta chains follows, all from one sample in a study of blood T cell repertoires in COVID-19. TCRdb keeps only in-frame clones here, not all; method: immunoSEQ multiplex PCR. Of about 50,000 clones in the sample, roughly 90% were seen once. Sequencing used peripheral blood. These receptors were obtained from a human donor with active COVID-19. The donor label of this sample is uncertain. Both conserved end residues are part of each CDR3. The D gene is left open where the match is weak. Not every row has a clone size; where given, it reads once, few, many or a size class.

CDR3 length	V gene	clone size	D gene	J gene	CDR3 DNA	CDR3 protein
14	TRBV29-1	-	TRBD2	TRBJ2-1	TGCAGCGTGGAGACTAGCGGAAACTACAATGAGCAGTTCTTC	CSVETSGNYNEQFF
14	TRBV9	-	TRBD2	TRBJ2-1	TGTGCCAGCAATGGCGGGGGTTTTTACAATGAGCAGTTCTTC	CASNGGGFYNEQFF
17	TRBV6-6	once	TRBD1	TRBJ1-2	TGTGCCAGCAGTCCCAGGGGGCGCGAATTCACTAACTATGGCTACACCTTC	CASSPRGREFTNYGYTF
14	TRBV14	-	-	TRBJ2-5	TGTGCCAGCAGCCCAACGCAGTACCAAGAGACCCAGTACTTC	CASSPTQYQETQYF
14	TRBV9	-	TRBD1	TRBJ1-2	TGTGCCAGCAGGTCCGACAGGGGGCGTAGGGGCTACACCTTC	CASRSDRGRRGYTF
15	TRBV7-2	once	-	TRBJ2-5	TGTGCCAGCAGCTTAATGGGGGCCCTGAGAGAGACCCAGTACTTC	CASSLMGALRETQYF
15	TRBV6-6	-	TRBD2	TRBJ2-1	TGTGCCAGCAGCCAACCTAGCGGGGGGGAACGCGAGCAGTTCTTC	CASSQPSGGEREQFF
14	TRBV7-2	-	-	TRBJ2-3	TGTGCCAGCAGCCCGGTGCGCGGTGGAGATACGCAGTATTTT	CASSPVRGGDTQYF
17	TRBV27	-	TRBD2	TRBJ2-3	TGTGCCAGCAGTTTATCTGGACTAGCGGGGGGATCGGATACGCAGTATTTT	CASSLSGLAGGSDTQYF
14	TRBV7-2	-	TRBD1	TRBJ1-2	TGTGCCAGCAGCCTTAGAGGGGGCCTTAGAGGCTACACCTTC	CASSLRGGLRGYTF
16	TRBV7-9	-	TRBD1	TRBJ1-1	TGTGCCAGCAGCCTGGGACAGGGGTCGAAGAACACTGAAGCTTTCTTT	CASSLGQGSKNTEAFF
16	TRBV11-3	-	TRBD1	TRBJ2-7	TGTGCCAGGCCCCCTGGGACAGGTGAAAGCTCCTACGAGCAGTACTTC	CARPPGTGESSYEQYF
13	TRBV27	-	-	TRBJ1-1	TGTGCCAGCACCCAATACAGGAACACTGAAGCTTTCTTT	CASTQYRNTEAFF
15	TRBV6-2/TRBV6-3	-	-	TRBJ2-7	TGTGCCAGCAGTATGGAATACAGGGGAGGTTACGAGCAGTACTTC	CASSMEYRGGYEQYF
15	TRBV18	few	TRBD1	TRBJ2-7	TGTGCCAGCTCAGACAGGGGGAAACACTCCTACGAGCAGTACTTC	CASSDRGKHSYEQYF
13	TRBV3-1/TRBV3-2	-	TRBD1	TRBJ1-2	TGTGCCAGCACGAGACAGGGGAACTATGGCTACACCTTC	CASTRQGNYGYTF
13	TRBV6-2/TRBV6-3	-	-	TRBJ2-2	TGTGCCAGCAGTTTCAGGTTGACCGGGGAGCTGTTTTTT	CASSFRLTGELFF
16	TRBV7-2	once	-	TRBJ2-5	TGTGCCAGCAGCCCCAGGGCGCGGGGGCCGGGGGAGACCCAGTACTTC	CASSPRARGPGETQYF
16	TRBV10-1	-	-	TRBJ2-6	TGCGCCAGCAGTGAGGTGAGGAGCTCTGGGGCCAACGTCCTGACTTTC	CASSEVRSSGANVLTF
13	TRBV19	-	TRBD1	TRBJ1-2	TGTGCCAGTAGTAGACAGGGTACCTATGGCTACACCTTC	CASSRQGTYGYTF
16	TRBV7-6	-	-	TRBJ2-5	TGTGCCAGCAGCTTAGTTAACAGGGAAGGCCAAGAGACCCAGTACTTC	CASSLVNREGQETQYF
13	TRBV11-3	-	-	TRBJ1-1	TGTGCCAGCAGCGCAGGTTCGAACACTGAAGCTTTCTTT	CASSAGSNTEAFF
13	TRBV28	-	TRBD2	TRBJ2-7	TGTGCCAGCAGCGCTAGCGGGGGGAGGGAGCAGTACTTC	CASSASGGREQYF
14	TRBV2	-	TRBD1	TRBJ2-7	TGTGCCAGCAGTGTACAGGGGTTCGAATTCGAGCAGTACTTC	CASSVQGFEFEQYF
15	TRBV6-2/TRBV6-3	-	-	TRBJ1-4	TGTGCCAGCAGTCCATACAGGGATTCTAATGAAAAACTGTTTTTT	CASSPYRDSNEKLFF
13	TRBV4-2	-	-	TRBJ2-1	TGTGCCAGCAGCCGCGGGCGGGGCAATGAGCAGTTCTTC	CASSRGRGNEQFF
11	TRBV7-9	once	TRBD1	TRBJ2-7	TGTGGGACAGGGGACTCCTACGAGCAGTACTTC	CGTGDSYEQYF
15	TRBV5-8	-	-	TRBJ1-2	TGTGCCAGCAGCTTCCAAACTACAGGGTACTATGGCTACACCTTC	CASSFQTTGYYGYTF
17	TRBV7-6	-	-	TRBJ1-2	TGTGCCAGCAGCTTTGGGGGAGTACCAGGGGAAGGGGATGGCTACACCTTC	CASSFGGVPGEGDGYTF
15	TRBV5-5	once	TRBD1	TRBJ1-1	TGTGCCAGCAACGGACAGGGGGCCATGAACACTGAAGCTTTCTTT	CASNGQGAMNTEAFF
15	TRBV9	-	TRBD1	TRBJ1-2	TGTGCCAGCAGCGTAGACGGCAGGGGGGTCTATGGCTACACCTTC	CASSVDGRGVYGYTF
14	TRBV5-6	once	-	TRBJ2-1	TGTGCCAGCAGCTTGTTACCAGGGAGGAATGAGCAGTTCTTC	CASSLLPGRNEQFF
14	TRBV21-1	-	-	TRBJ1-2	TGTGCCAGCAGCTTCCAACAGGGAATCTATGGCTACACCTTC	CASSFQQGIYGYTF
16	TRBV15	-	-	TRBJ2-1	TGTGCCACCAGCAGAGTCGGCGCGGGGGCGGGCAATGAGCAGTTCTTC	CATSRVGAGAGNEQFF
13	TRBV25-1	once	-	TRBJ2-5	TGTGCCAGCAGTTGGCGTTCGGGAGAGACCCAGTACTTC	CASSWRSGETQYF
12	TRBV11-2	medium-sized	-	TRBJ1-1	TGTGCCAGCAGCCGCACAGGGACTGAAGCTTTCTTT	CASSRTGTEAFF
15	TRBV6-6	-	TRBD1	TRBJ1-1	TGTGCCAGCAGTAACAGACAGGGAGGGAACACTGAAGCTTTCTTT	CASSNRQGGNTEAFF
20	TRBV4-2	once	TRBD2	TRBJ2-2	TGTGCCAGCAGCCAAGATTTAGGGGTACTAGCGGGGACGAACACCGGGGAGCTGTTTTTT	CASSQDLGVLAGTNTGELFF
16	TRBV28	-	TRBD1	TRBJ2-7	TGTGCCAGCAGTTCGCCAGGGGGCTTGCTCTCCTACGAGCAGTACTTC	CASSSPGGLLSYEQYF
13	TRBV5-6	-	-	TRBJ1-1	TGTGCCAGCAGCTTGGGGGGGCACACTGAAGCTTTCTTT	CASSLGGHTEAFF